The 24 T cell receptor beta chains below were found in one sample sequenced in a study of synovial regulatory T cells in juvenile arthritis. General study results and limits: Blood Treg cells that were inflammation-associated showed lower TCR diversity than other blood Treg cells.

Their cognate antigens are unknown. The assay was immunoSEQ multiplex PCR, and TCRdb's table has in-frame clones only and misses some. The table lists about 10,000 clones. Sequencing input: Treg cells from blood. Specified subset: HLA-DR+ inflammation-associated blood Treg cells. All receptors come from a donor between 2 and 29 years old with juvenile idiopathic arthritis.

J is TRBJ1-1 and V is TRBV2. CDR3 length: 13 residues. No DNA is given. Germline CDR1 and CDR2: SNHLY and FYNNEI. The CDR3 spells CASSENPNTEAFF.

The chain uses TRBV28 and TRBJ2-7; TCRdb outputs TRBD1, but without DNA this stays unchecked. CDR1 MDHEN and CDR2 SYDVKM come from the germline V gene. CDR3 length: 15 amino acids. The coding DNA is unavailable. The CDR3 region is CASSCTGTGCLEQYF.

The CDR3 sequence is CASSDRDRGLVYTF. The chain joins TRBV25-1 to TRBJ1-2; TCRdb outputs TRBD1, but without DNA this stays unchecked. The V gene's germline CDR1 is MGHDK and CDR2 SYGVNS. The CDR3 is 14 amino acids. DNA is not on record.

The V gene is TRBV5-6, the J gene TRBJ2-4; the D gene TCRdb calls, TRBD1, cannot be checked with no DNA. Germline loops: CDR1 SGHDT, CDR2 YYEEEE. This CDR3 has 14 residues. No DNA sequence is on record. The CDR3 sequence is CASSTTQGVGIQYF.

The chain has TRBV25-1 and TRBJ2-3. The CDR3 has 14 residues. No DNA was logged. Germline V gene sequence: CDR1 MGHDK, CDR2 SYGVNS. The CDR3 sequence is CASSEWVRSDTQYF. Variable domain in full (rest from reference TRBV25-1 and TRBJ2-3): EADIYQTPRYLVIGTGKKITLECSQTMGHDKMYWYQQDPGMELHLIHYSYGVNSTEKGDLSSESTVSRIRTEHFPLTLESARPSHTSQYLCASSEWVRSDTQYFGPGTRLTVL.

The chain links TRBV5-1 to TRBJ1-2. CDR3 length: 14 amino acids. There is no recorded DNA. Germline values: CDR1 SGHRS, CDR2 YFSETQ. The CDR3 loop is CASSLAGLNGLYTF.

The chain recombines TRBV19 with TRBJ1-1; TCRdb's D gene call, TRBD1, goes unchecked for lack of DNA. Looked up from germline, CDR1 is LNHDA and CDR2 is SQIVND (reference sequence). CDR3 size: 12 residues. Only the protein sequence is given. CDR3 in amino acids: CASSLGQYEAFF.

This chain links TRBV19 with TRBJ2-7; the TRBD2 assignment by TCRdb is unverifiable without DNA. The germline V gene encodes CDR1 LNHDA and CDR2 SQIVND (reference sequence). This CDR3 has 11 amino acids. No DNA is given. This CDR3 is CASSIPGRVVF.

The chain recombines TRBV5-4 with TRBJ1-1; TCRdb's D call of TRBD1 is untestable without DNA. This CDR3 has 15 residues. The record lacks a DNA sequence. Germline V gives CDR1 SGHNT, CDR2 YYREEE (reference sequence). The CDR3 loop is CASSLYRTGDTEAFF.

The chain is built from TRBV5-1 and TRBJ2-7; without DNA, the TCRdb call of TRBD1 cannot be checked. CDR1 SGHRS and CDR2 YFSETQ come from the germline V gene. This CDR3 comprises 14 residues. No DNA appears here. CDR3 sequence: CASSLPSNSYEQYF.

The J gene is TRBJ1-1, the V gene TRBV6-1; TCRdb reports TRBD1, a call that lacks DNA to check it against. This CDR3 has 13 amino acids. No DNA was logged. Germline V gives CDR1 MNHNS, CDR2 SASEGT. CDR3 protein: CASSLAVNTEAFF.

The rearrangement joins TRBV18 to TRBJ2-2; TCRdb designates TRBD1, a call that cannot be tested without DNA. There are 15 residues in the CDR3. No DNA is recorded. Germline CDR1 is KGHSH and CDR2 is LQKENI. CDR3 sequence: CASSPRQGLTGELFF.

The chain recombines TRBV19 with TRBJ2-7; TCRdb's assignment of TRBD2 cannot be checked, as there is no DNA. There are 14 residues in the CDR3. The DNA sequence is not available. The germline V gene has CDR1 LNHDA and CDR2 SQIVND (reference sequence). This CDR3 reads CASSPGLATYEQYF.

V and J are TRBV11-2 and TRBJ2-6; without DNA, the TCRdb call of TRBD2 cannot be checked. This CDR3 spans 13 amino acids. A DNA sequence was not provided. Germline V lookup: CDR1 SGHAT, CDR2 FQNNGV. The CDR3 loop reads CATSLSGANVLTF.

The rearrangement links TRBV5-4 to TRBJ1-2. Germline assignment: CDR1 SGHNT and CDR2 YYREEE (reference sequence). The CDR3 consists of 11 residues. No coding sequence is recorded. CDR3 region: CASRAWDGYTF.

This clone counts as medium-sized (0.01 to 0.1%) by frequency. V gene TRBV19 combines with J gene TRBJ2-1; TCRdb proposes TRBD2, but this gene call is untestable without DNA. The CDR3 runs 16 residues. No DNA is given. Germline-derived CDR1 and CDR2 are LNHDA and SQIVND (reference sequence). The CDR3 spells CASSILSGGKGNEQFF.

The V and J genes are TRBV7-6 and TRBJ2-7; absent DNA, TCRdb's TRBD1 call cannot be checked. The CDR3 extends over 14 amino acids. No DNA sequence is on record. CDR1 and CDR2 from the germline V gene are SGHVS and FNYEAQ. The CDR3 reads CASSNPGQGYEQYF. Variable domain in full (rest from reference TRBV7-6 and TRBJ2-7): GAGVSQSPRYKVTKRGQDVALRCDPISGHVSLYWYRQALGQGPEFLTYFNYEAQQDKSGLPNDRFSAERPEGSISTLTIQRTEQRDSAMYRCASSNPGQGYEQYFGPGTRLTVT.

The chain has TRBV5-1 and TRBJ1-2. The CDR3 length is 14 residues. The protein alone is recorded here. Germline V lookup: CDR1 SGHRS, CDR2 YFSETQ. CDR3 protein: CASSLGPGGYGYTF.

The chain recombines TRBV4-2 with TRBJ2-4; as DNA is missing, the TRBD1 call by TCRdb cannot be tested. CDR3 length equals 17 residues. DNA is not recorded here. The germline V gene has CDR1 LGHNA and CDR2 YNFKEQ. This CDR3 is CASSQDARGLAKNIQYF.

The CDR3 sequence is CASSQVGTGRTVEAFF. V is TRBV4-1 and J is TRBJ1-1; without DNA, the TCRdb call of TRBD1 cannot be checked. Germline-derived CDR1 and CDR2 are MGHRA and YSYEKL. The CDR3 spans 16 residues. There is no recorded DNA.

This chain joins TRBV4-1 and TRBJ1-1. CDR1 MGHRA and CDR2 YSYEKL come from the germline V gene. The CDR3 has 18 amino acids. Only the protein sequence is given. The CDR3 loop is CASSQRAGSRTGRAEAFF.

The chain combines TRBV2 with TRBJ1-6. The CDR3 is 15 amino acids. The nucleotide record is missing. Germline lookup yields CDR1 SNHLY and CDR2 FYNNEI. The CDR3 here is CASAPGPFLGSPLHF.

The chain links TRBV28 to TRBJ1-3. This CDR3 has 20 residues. DNA is not on record. The germline V gene has CDR1 MDHEN and CDR2 SYDVKM. The CDR3 region is CASSVRGGKGRAGSGNTIYF.

V and J are TRBV25-1 and TRBJ2-3. The CDR3 extends over 11 amino acids. The record lacks a DNA sequence. Germline CDR1 is MGHDK and CDR2 is SYGVNS. CDR3: CASRETDTQYF.